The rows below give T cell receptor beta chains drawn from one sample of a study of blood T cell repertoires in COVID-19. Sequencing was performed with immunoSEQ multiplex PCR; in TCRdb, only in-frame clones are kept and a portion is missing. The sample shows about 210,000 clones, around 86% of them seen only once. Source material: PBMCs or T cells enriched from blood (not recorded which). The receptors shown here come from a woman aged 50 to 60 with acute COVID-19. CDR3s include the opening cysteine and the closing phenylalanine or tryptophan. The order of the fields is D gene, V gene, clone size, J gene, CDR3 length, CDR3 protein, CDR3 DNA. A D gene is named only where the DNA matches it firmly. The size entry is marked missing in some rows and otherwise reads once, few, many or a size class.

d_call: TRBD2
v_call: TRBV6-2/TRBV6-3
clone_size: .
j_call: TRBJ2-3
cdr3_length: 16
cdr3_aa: CASSLPTSGTTDTQYF
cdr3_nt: TGTGCCAGCAGTTTACCGACTAGCGGAACCACAGATACGCAGTATTTT

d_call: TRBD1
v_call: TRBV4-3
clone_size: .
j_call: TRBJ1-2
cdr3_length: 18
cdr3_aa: CASSQDWGRQGPSYGYTF
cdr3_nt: TGCGCCAGCAGCCAAGATTGGGGGCGACAGGGACCCTCCTATGGCTACACCTTC

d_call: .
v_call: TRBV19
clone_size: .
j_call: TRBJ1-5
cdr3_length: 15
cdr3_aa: CASSMVRGIHQPQHF
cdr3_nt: TGTGCCAGTAGTATGGTTCGCGGGATTCATCAGCCCCAGCATTTT

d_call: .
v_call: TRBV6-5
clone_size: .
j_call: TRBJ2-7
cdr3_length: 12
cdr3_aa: CATQLRGNEQYF
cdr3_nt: TGTGCCACGCAGCTCAGGGGTAACGAGCAGTACTTC

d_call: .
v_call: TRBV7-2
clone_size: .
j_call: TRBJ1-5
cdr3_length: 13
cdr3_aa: CASSIQNNQPQHF
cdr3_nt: TGTGCCAGCAGCATCCAAAACAATCAGCCCCAGCATTTT

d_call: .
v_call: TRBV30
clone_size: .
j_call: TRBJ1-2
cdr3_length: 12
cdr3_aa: CAWSVCVYGYTF
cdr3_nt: TGTGCCTGGAGTGTCTGCGTCTATGGCTACACCTTC

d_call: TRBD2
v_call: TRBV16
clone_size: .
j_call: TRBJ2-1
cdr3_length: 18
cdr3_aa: CASSPTRGQRGPYNEQFF
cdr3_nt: TGTGCCAGCAGCCCGACCCGCGGCCAGCGGGGGCCCTACAATGAGCAGTTCTTC

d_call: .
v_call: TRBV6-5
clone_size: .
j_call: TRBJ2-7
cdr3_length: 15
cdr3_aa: CASSEREGGDYEQYF
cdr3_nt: TGTGCCAGCAGCGAGCGAGAGGGCGGTGACTACGAGCAGTACTTC

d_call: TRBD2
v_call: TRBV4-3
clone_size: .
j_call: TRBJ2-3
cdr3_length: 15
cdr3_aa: CASSQTSGYTDTQYF
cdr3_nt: TGCGCCAGCAGCCAAACTAGCGGGTACACAGATACGCAGTATTTT

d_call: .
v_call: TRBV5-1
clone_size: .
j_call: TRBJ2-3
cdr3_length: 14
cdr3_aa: CASSFAAGDDTQYF
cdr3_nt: TGCGCCAGCAGCTTTGCCGCCGGGGATGATACGCAGTATTTT

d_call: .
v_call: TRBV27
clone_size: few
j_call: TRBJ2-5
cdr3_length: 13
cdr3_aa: CASSALSQETQYF
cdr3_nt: TGTGCCAGCAGCGCTCTCAGCCAAGAGACCCAGTACTTC